This TCR beta chain was captured by sequencing in a study of response to subunit inactivated influenza vaccine. General observations from the study: It was the authors' suggestion that each seasonal influenza vaccination recruits few new T cells.

This clonotype has just a few counts. Antigen specificity is unknown. CDR1 MNHNS and CDR2 SASEGT come from the germline V gene. Germline trimming cut 6 bases from V and 7 bases from J; bases unmatched to any gene: 6. The CDR3 is made up of 13 amino acids. TCRdb independently ran MiXCR on the RT-PCR reads; one entry per CDR3 protein. Here the sample spans around 190,000 distinct CDR3 sequences, 14% being singletons. V and J are TRBV6-1 and TRBJ2-1, with TRBD1 matching over 7 bases. This material consisted of CD8+ T cells sorted from PBMCs, taken 4 to 6 days after vaccination. The clonotype comes from a middle-aged man who received an inactivated influenza vaccine. The CDR3 is CASSRQGVNEQFF. CDR3 DNA sequence: TGTGCCAGCAGCCGGCAGGGGGTTAATGAGCAGTTCTTC.